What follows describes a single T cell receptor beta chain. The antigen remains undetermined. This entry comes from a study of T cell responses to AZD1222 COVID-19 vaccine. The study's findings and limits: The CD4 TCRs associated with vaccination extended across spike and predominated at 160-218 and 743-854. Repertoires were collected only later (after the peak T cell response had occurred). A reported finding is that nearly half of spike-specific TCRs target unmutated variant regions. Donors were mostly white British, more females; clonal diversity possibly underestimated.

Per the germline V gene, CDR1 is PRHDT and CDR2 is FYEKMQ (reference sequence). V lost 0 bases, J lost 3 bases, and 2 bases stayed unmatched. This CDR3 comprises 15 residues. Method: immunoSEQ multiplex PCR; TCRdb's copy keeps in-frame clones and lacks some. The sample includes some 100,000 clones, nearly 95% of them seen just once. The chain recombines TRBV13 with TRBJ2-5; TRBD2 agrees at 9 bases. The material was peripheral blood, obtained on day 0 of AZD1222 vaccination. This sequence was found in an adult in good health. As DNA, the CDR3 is TGTGCCAGCAGCTTAGGTGCTAGCGGGAAAGAGACCCAGTACTTC. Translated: CASSLGASGKETQYF.